The 29 T cell receptor beta chains below were found in one sample sequenced in a study of T cells in Graves' hyperthyroidism and ophthalmopathy. RNA transcripts were the template for amplifying TCR beta CDR3 regions. A first-round RT-PCR of the TCR CDR3 used the HTBI primer set. TCRdb used MiXCR to reprocess the multiplex PCR reads, holding one entry per CDR3 protein. Of approximately 620,000 distinct CDR3 sequences in the sample, approximately 16% were seen once. Sequencing was performed on blood. The receptors originated from a woman aged 40-49 years with Graves' ophthalmopathy.

This clonotype has a count of ten or more. This chain links TRBV20-1 with TRBJ1-5; D is unclear. Germline CDR1 is DFQATT and CDR2 is SNEGSKA (reference sequence). The CDR3 loop spans 12 amino acids. Trimming removed 4 bases at V and 8 bases at J, with 12 bases between. The CDR3 DNA sequence: TGCAGTGCTATACCGGGAGATAAGCCCCAGCATTTT. Translated: CSAIPGDKPQHF.

This clonotype was recorded at least ten times. DNA of the CDR3: TGTGCCAGCAGTCGTGGCCGGGTTGAGCAGTACTTC. This gives the protein CASSRGRVEQYF. The gene calls are TRBV2 and TRBJ2-7; D not resolved. Trimming took 5 bases from V and 7 from J, leaving 12 bases between them. Germline CDR1 reads SNHLY; CDR2 reads FYNNEI. The CDR3 sequence is 12 residues long.

This clonotype was detected only a few times. This rearrangement joins TRBV9 to TRBJ2-7; 11 nucleotides match TRBD1. CDR3 length equals 14 residues. Germline V lookup: CDR1 SGDLS, CDR2 YYNGEE. The junction had 2 bases not matched to a gene; V was cut back by 3 bases and J by 3 bases. CDR3 bases: TGTGCCAGCAGCGAGGGGACAGGGGGCTACGAGCAGTACTTC. This sequence encodes CASSEGTGGYEQYF.

In regard to this clonotype: A much larger clone lies a single base off, so this may be a read error. The genes are TRBV6-2 or TRBV6-3 and TRBJ1-5; D is uncertain. Trimming removed 5 bases at V and 4 bases at J, with 15 bases between. CDR1 and CDR2 from the germline V gene are MNHEY and SVGEGT. This CDR3 has 15 residues. The CDR3 region is CASSESKAGNQPQHF. In DNA form, the CDR3 reads TGTGCCAGCAGTGAGTCGAAAGCGGGGAATCAGCCCCAGCATTTT.

The rearrangement joins TRBV24-1 to TRBJ2-2; D ambiguous. The germline V gene encodes CDR1 KGHDR and CDR2 SFDVKD. Trimming removed 10 bases from V and 3 bases from J, with 8 bases in between. This CDR3 spans 12 amino acids. CDR3 loop: CATRQYTGELFF. DNA of the CDR3: TGTGCCACTAGGCAGTACACCGGGGAGCTGTTTTTT.

The chain couples TRBV6-5 to TRBJ2-7; D perhaps matches TRBD2 (5 bases). CDR1 is MNHEY, CDR2 SVGAGI, per germline. V lost 2 bases to trimming and J lost 5 bases, with 10 bases between them. The CDR3 consists of 13 residues. CDR3 protein: CASSYDAGDEQYF. CDR3 bases: TGTGCCAGCAGTTACGACGCCGGGGACGAGCAGTACTTC.

This clonotype occurred many times. The CDR3 protein is CASSDPAGTGFEKLFF. CDR3 DNA: TGTGCCAGCAGCGACCCCGCCGGGACAGGGTTCGAAAAACTGTTTTTT. The chain joins TRBV7-2 to TRBJ1-4; 9 bases match TRBD1. Germline V gene lookup returns CDR1 SGHTA and CDR2 FQGNSA. The length of the CDR3 is 16 residues. J lost 8 bases, V lost 5 bases, and 12 bases had no gene match. Full variable domain (rest looked up from reference TRBV7-2 and TRBJ1-4): GAGVSQSPSNKVTEKGKDVELRCDPISGHTALYWYRQSLGQGLEFLIYFQGNSAPDKSGLPSDRFSAERTGGSVSTLTIQRTQQEDSAVYLCASSDPAGTGFEKLFFGSGTQLSVL.

The chain joins TRBV13 to TRBJ1-6, with TRBD1 matching 9 bases. The germline gives CDR1 PRHDT, CDR2 FYEKMQ (reference sequence). This CDR3 region has 16 residues. Trimming cost V 2 bases and J 3 bases; bases outside gene matches: 2. As DNA, the CDR3 is TGTGCCAGCAGCTTAACAGGGGGCGTCTATAATTCACCCCTCCACTTT. Translating it yields CASSLTGGVYNSPLHF.

The chain links TRBV20-1 to TRBJ1-2, with D possibly TRBD1 on 6 matching bases. The germline V and J ends were trimmed by 6 bases and 6 bases, with 14 bases remaining between them. The CDR3 is 12 residues long. The germline V gene has CDR1 DFQATT and CDR2 SNEGSKA (reference sequence). The CDR3 loop is CSAPQGGDGYTF. The CDR3 nucleotides read TGCAGTGCACCACAGGGAGGAGATGGCTACACCTTC.

Ten or more counts support this clonotype. The chain links TRBV18 to TRBJ2-5; D uncertain. Germline-derived CDR1 and CDR2 are KGHSH and LQKENI. The length of the CDR3 is 13 residues. V lost 3 bases and J lost 0, with 5 bases in between. The CDR3 nucleotides read TGTGCCAGCTCACCGGTGTACCAAGAGACCCAGTACTTC. Translated: CASSPVYQETQYF.

The sample holds a few counts of this clonotype. This chain connects TRBV3-1 to TRBJ2-5, with D uncertain. This CDR3 is built from 14 residues. Germline-derived CDR1 and CDR2 are LGHDT and YNNKEL (reference sequence). The V and J ends lost 3 bases and 7 bases respectively, with 15 bases between them. The CDR3: CASSHGPEGSTQYF. The CDR3, as DNA: TGTGCCAGCAGCCACGGTCCCGAAGGGTCGACCCAGTACTTC.

J is TRBJ1-5 and V is TRBV19, with a possible D match to TRBD1 (5 bases). V lost 5 bases, J lost 2 bases, and 13 bases lay in between. CDR1 LNHDA and CDR2 SQIVND come from the germline V gene (reference sequence). The CDR3 consists of 15 residues. The CDR3 region is CASSGDSGGNQPQHF. The CDR3, as DNA: TGTGCCAGTAGTGGGGACTCCGGAGGCAATCAGCCCCAGCATTTT.

This clonotype was detected many times. This CDR3 is CASIGTSMNTEAFF. For the CDR3, the DNA is TGTGCCAGCATAGGGACATCCATGAACACTGAAGCTTTCTTT. V gene TRBV6-4 combines with J gene TRBJ1-1; D may be TRBD1 (6 bases). The length of the CDR3 is 14 residues. CDR1 and CDR2 (germline): MRHNA, SNTAGT. V was shortened by 7 bases and J by 0 bases, with 12 bases between the two germline ends.

V and J are TRBV18 and TRBJ1-2; the match to TRBD1 covers 7 bases. The germline V gene encodes CDR1 KGHSH and CDR2 LQKENI. V shed 6 bases and J 6 bases; nucleotides not matched to a gene: 7. The CDR3 runs 13 residues. CDR3 bases: TGTGCCAGCTCCCCCGGACAGGCGAATGGCTACACCTTC. Translation gives CASSPGQANGYTF.

The V and J genes are TRBV5-6 and TRBJ2-3, with D possibly being TRBD1 (6 bases). The CDR3 is 16 residues long. Per germline, CDR1 SGHDT and CDR2 YYEEEE. The V gene lost 0 bases and the J gene lost 3 bases, with 14 bases spanning the gap. CDR3 residues: CASSLVGGAVTDTQYF. The DNA for the CDR3 is TGTGCCAGCAGCTTGGTTGGGGGCGCCGTGACAGATACGCAGTATTTT.

The chain recombines TRBV7-9 with TRBJ1-3; the D is unclear. The germline V gene has CDR1 SEHNR and CDR2 FQNEAQ (reference sequence). There are 14 residues in the CDR3. The V gene lost 5 bases and the J gene lost 0 bases, with 8 bases spanning the gap. DNA for the CDR3: TGTGCCAGCAGCGCAGCTCCCTCTGGAAACACCATATATTTT. Translated, it gives CASSAAPSGNTIYF.

In this sample, this clonotype turned up a few times. DNA for the CDR3: TGTGCCAGCAGCCCAACAACTGCAATTAGCAATCAGCCCCAGCATTTT. Its protein is CASSPTTAISNQPQHF. The chain carries TRBV28 and TRBJ1-5; no clear D gene. Germline V gives CDR1 MDHEN, CDR2 SYDVKM. This CDR3 is 16 amino acids long. V dropped 6 bases and J dropped 0 bases, with 15 bases sitting between them.

This clonotype was detected ten times or more. V and J are TRBV18 and TRBJ1-5; no reliable D call. The germline gives CDR1 KGHSH, CDR2 LQKENI. The CDR3 loop spans 15 amino acids. Trimming stripped 3 bases from V and 7 bases from J, with 16 bases between. CDR3 bases: TGTGCCAGCTCACCGTCGGCCGGGTCACTGCAGCCCCAGCATTTT. Translated: CASSPSAGSLQPQHF.

This clonotype was recorded at least ten times. The chain has TRBV15 and TRBJ2-5; 9 nucleotides match TRBD2. With 0 bases clipped from V and 0 bases from J, the junction kept 5 bases outside the gene matches. The CDR3 spans 17 residues. Germline loops: CDR1 LNHNV, CDR2 YYDKDF (reference sequence). CDR3 DNA sequence: TGTGCCACCAGCAGAGATCTGGCTAGCGGGGACCAAGAGACCCAGTACTTC. This gives the protein CATSRDLASGDQETQYF. Looking up the rest from reference TRBV15 and TRBJ2-5 gives the full variable domain: DAMVIQNPRYQVTQFGKPVTLSCSQTLNHNVMYWYQQKSSQAPKLLFHYYDKDFNNEADTPDNFQSRRPNTSFCFLDIRSPGLGDTAMYLCATSRDLASGDQETQYFGPGTRLLVL.

The chain is built from TRBV30 and TRBJ2-3; the D gene could be TRBD1 or TRBD2 (5 bases each). The length of the CDR3 is 15 residues. V lost 2 bases and J lost 2, with 14 bases in between. CDR1 GTSNPN and CDR2 SVGIG come from the germline V gene (reference sequence). CDR3: CAWSPGQSNTDTQYF. CDR3 bases: TGTGCCTGGAGTCCGGGGCAGAGCAACACAGATACGCAGTATTTT.

This clonotype was seen at least ten times. The J gene is TRBJ1-1, the V gene TRBV9; D unresolved. Trimming took off 3 bases at V and 0 bases at J, with 12 bases between the two ends. The CDR3 sequence is 15 residues long. Germline lookup yields CDR1 SGDLS and CDR2 YYNGEE. The CDR3 nucleotides are TGTGCCAGCAGCGCCGATGGACGAATGAACACTGAAGCTTTCTTT. It specifies CASSADGRMNTEAFF.

This clonotype was recorded at least ten times. This chain uses TRBV12-3 or TRBV12-4 with TRBJ2-5, with 7 nucleotides matching TRBD1. Trimming removed 6 bases from V and 4 bases from J; junction bases left unmatched: 11. The CDR3 has 15 amino acids. The CDR3 DNA sequence: TGTGCCAGCAGCCCCGGGACAAGGGGGCGAGAGACCCAGTACTTC. This codes for CASSPGTRGRETQYF.

The rearrangement links TRBV20-1 to TRBJ1-5, with 7 bases aligning to TRBD1. Losses at the gene ends were 5 bases for V and 3 bases for J; bases not matched to a gene: 10. Per germline, CDR1 DFQATT and CDR2 SNEGSKA (reference sequence). The CDR3 contains 15 residues. This CDR3 reads CSAPRAGQLNQPQHF. CDR3 nucleotide sequence: TGCAGTGCTCCGCGCGCGGGACAGCTCAATCAGCCCCAGCATTTT.

Comment on this clonotype: An end of the junction does not agree with germline; a read error may underlie this. The gene calls are TRBV5-1 and TRBJ2-1; 10 nucleotides align to TRBD1. The CDR3 length is 15 residues. The V gene's germline CDR1 is SGHRS and CDR2 YFSETQ. CDR3 region: CASSSPSGTGARQFF. DNA of the CDR3: TGTGCCAGCAGCTCACCCTCGGGGACAGGGGCCAGGCAGTTCTTC.

Many counts were recorded for this clonotype. This sequence joins TRBV6-1 and TRBJ1-1, with TRBD1 matching over 8 bases. J was trimmed by 1 base and V by 5 bases; bases with no gene match: 6. Germline values: CDR1 MNHNS, CDR2 SASEGT. The CDR3 consists of 15 residues. CDR3 in DNA: TGTGCCAGCAGTTCAGGGGGCGAGGGGAACACTGAAGCTTTCTTT. This sequence encodes CASSSGGEGNTEAFF.

The J gene is TRBJ2-1, the V gene TRBV29-1, with TRBD1 matching over 9 bases. CDR1 and CDR2 (germline): SQVTM, ANQGSEA. V trimming: 7 bases; J trimming: 4 bases; junction bases outside the gene matches: 8. The CDR3 runs to 14 residues. The chain's CDR3 is CSDTGQGFYNEQFF. The DNA for the CDR3 is TGCAGCGATACGGGACAGGGCTTTTACAATGAGCAGTTCTTC.

This clonotype was found many times. V gene TRBV2 combines with J gene TRBJ1-2, with a possible D match to TRBD1 (5 bases). The V gene lost 0 bases and the J gene lost 8 bases, with 13 bases spanning the gap. The CDR3 is 14 amino acids. CDR1 and CDR2 (germline): SNHLY, FYNNEI. CDR3 loop: CASSEAWRGTGYTF. CDR3 nucleotide sequence: TGTGCCAGCAGTGAAGCGTGGCGAGGGACCGGCTACACCTTC.

This clonotype was found a few times. This chain connects TRBV13 to TRBJ2-1; 14 bases align to TRBD2. Germline lookup yields CDR1 PRHDT and CDR2 FYEKMQ (reference sequence). The CDR3 has 15 amino acids. V shed 6 bases, J shed 9 bases, and the junction held 7 bases outside the gene matches. DNA for the CDR3: TGTGCCAGCAGTAGGGGGACTAGCGGGAGAAGTGAGCAGTTCTTC. Its protein product is CASSRGTSGRSEQFF.

V gene TRBV20-1 combines with J gene TRBJ1-5; 11 bases line up with TRBD1. After removal of 5 bases from V and 5 bases from J, the junction contained 11 bases not matched to a gene. The CDR3 contains 16 residues. Per germline, CDR1 DFQATT and CDR2 SNEGSKA (reference sequence). Here the CDR3 DNA reads TGCAGTGCTGGGACAGGGGGATCGATTTTCGATCAGCCCCAGCATTTT. The encoded protein is CSAGTGGSIFDQPQHF.